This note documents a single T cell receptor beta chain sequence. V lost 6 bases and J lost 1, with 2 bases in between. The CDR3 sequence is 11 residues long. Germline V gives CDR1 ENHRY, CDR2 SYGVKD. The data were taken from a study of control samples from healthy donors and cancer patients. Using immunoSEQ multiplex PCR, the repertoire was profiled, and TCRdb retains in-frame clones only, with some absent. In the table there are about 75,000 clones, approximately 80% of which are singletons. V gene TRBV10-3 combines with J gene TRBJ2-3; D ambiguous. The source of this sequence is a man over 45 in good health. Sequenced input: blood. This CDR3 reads CAISRTDTQYF. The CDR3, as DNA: TGTGCCATCAGCCGCACAGATACGCAGTATTTT.